This TCR beta chain was documented in a study of Ad26.COV2.S vaccination and SARS-CoV-2 variants. Of note for this clone: Its antigen is currently unknown.

Clones were sequenced by immunoSEQ multiplex PCR, and TCRdb holds only the in-frame ones, with some missing. Here the sample spans hundreds of thousands of clones, approximately 83% being singletons. The treatment here: about 20 received Ad26.COV2.S at low or high dose, single or two shots; 5 received placebo; per-sample allocation not given. All samples were drawn on day 63, counting from the first vaccine or placebo injection. Findings and caveats of the study: Substantial response breadth was reportedly seen for spike-specific CD8+ and CD4+ T cells after vaccination.

This CDR3 contains 13 residues. Deletions cut 1 base from V and 3 bases from J, with 6 bases between. Germline loops: CDR1 LNHNV, CDR2 YYDKDF (reference sequence). The source material was peripheral blood, sampled in a trial of Ad26.COV2.S vaccine versus placebo. This clonotype was obtained from a person aged 18-65 years who received the Ad26.COV2.S COVID-19 vaccine or a placebo. V gene TRBV15 combines with J gene TRBJ1-2; the D is unclear. In nucleotides, the CDR3 is TGTGCCACCAGCAGAGCACTTTACTATGGCTACACCTTC. Translated: CATSRALYYGYTF.